This entry lists 19 T cell receptor beta chains sequenced from one sample in a study of post-analysis software for immune sequencing data. Findings and caveats of the study: TRBV segments more frequent in patients than in controls numbered five and included TRBV5-6, TRBV5-1 and TRBV20-1.

Each TCR beta cDNA library carried unique molecular identifiers. TCRdb reprocessed the PCR reads via MiXCR and lists one record per CDR3 protein. The sample includes 150,000 to 200,000 distinct CDR3 sequences, 30% of them seen just once. These receptors have no known antigen. Sequences were obtained from blood. These receptors were collected from a girl aged 5 to 17 with multiple sclerosis.

The sample holds a few counts of this clonotype. The genes are TRBV20-1 and TRBJ1-5; D possibly corresponds to TRBD1 (6 bases). The germline V gene has CDR1 DFQATT and CDR2 SNEGSKA (reference sequence). This CDR3 spans 16 amino acids. V lost 6 bases, J lost 2 bases, and 20 bases lay in between. CDR3 sequence: CSASIGEGVGNQPQHF. CDR3 nucleotides: TGCAGTGCCTCTATCGGAGAGGGGGTGGGCAATCAGCCCCAGCATTTT.

This clonotype was detected only a few times. This chain joins TRBV20-1 and TRBJ1-4, with D hard to call. The length of the CDR3 is 14 residues. The V gene lost 1 base and the J gene lost 0 bases, with 6 bases spanning the gap. Per germline, CDR1 DFQATT and CDR2 SNEGSKA (reference sequence). The CDR3 DNA sequence: TGCAGTGCTAGAGTAGCACCAACTAATGAAAAACTGTTTTTT. The encoded protein is CSARVAPTNEKLFF.

The gene calls are TRBV7-2 and TRBJ2-7, with 9 bases identical to TRBD1. Germline-derived CDR1 and CDR2 are SGHTA and FQGNSA. The CDR3 runs to 16 residues. V trimming: 5 bases; J trimming: 1 base; junction bases outside the gene matches: 9. The CDR3 DNA sequence: TGTGCCAGCAGCCAGAAGGGGACAGGGTGGTCCTACGAGCAGTACTTC. The encoded protein is CASSQKGTGWSYEQYF.

The table lists this clonotype with many counts. V and J are TRBV6-5 and TRBJ1-4, with 8 bases lining up with TRBD1. With V trimmed by 7 bases and J by 7 bases, 14 bases remained unmatched. CDR1 and CDR2 from the germline V gene are MNHEY and SVGAGI. The CDR3 has 16 residues. The CDR3 DNA reads TGTGCCAGCACCCGATTCTTAGGACAGGGTACTGAAAAACTGTTTTTT. It codes for CASTRFLGQGTEKLFF.

This clonotype was counted a few times. This sequence joins TRBV10-2 and TRBJ2-2; D unresolved. Germline CDR1 WSHSY, CDR2 SAAADI. The CDR3 covers 13 residues. V was clipped by 4 bases and J by 6 bases, with 9 bases between them. Here the CDR3 DNA reads TGCGCCAGCAGTGGGCCCCCTTCCGGGGAGCTGTTTTTT. It codes for CASSGPPSGELFF.

This rearrangement joins TRBV14 to TRBJ2-5; D possibly corresponds to TRBD1 (6 bases). CDR3 length: 15 amino acids. Trimming took off 3 bases at V and 4 bases at J, with 15 bases between the two ends. The germline V gene has CDR1 SGHDN and CDR2 FVKESK. CDR3 sequence: CASSQSQGNGETQYF. The CDR3 DNA sequence: TGTGCCAGCAGCCAGTCCCAGGGGAATGGAGAGACCCAGTACTTC.

The table lists this clonotype with a few counts. This chain joins TRBV29-1 and TRBJ2-7; D tentatively reads TRBD1 or TRBD2 (6 bases each). The CDR3 contains 14 residues. With 3 bases removed from V and 0 bases from J, the gap between germline ends came to 12 bases. From germline, CDR1 is SQVTM and CDR2 ANQGSEA. CDR3 sequence: CSVERDTNSYEQYF. As DNA, the CDR3 is TGCAGCGTTGAGCGGGACACAAACTCCTACGAGCAGTACTTC.

Concerning this clonotype: A read error may explain this, as a much larger clone is one base away. The chain employs TRBV5-1 and TRBJ2-3, with 14 bases identical to TRBD2. The CDR3 covers 19 residues. Germline V CDR1 and CDR2: SGHRS, YFSETQ. Here the CDR3 reads CANSLALGLAGDVTDTQYF. The CDR3, as DNA: TGCGCCAACAGCTTGGCATTGGGACTAGCGGGAGACGTCACAGATACGCAGTATTTT.

Only a few counts were recorded for this clonotype. This chain uses TRBV7-9 with TRBJ1-2; the D gene is possibly TRBD1 (5 bases). V was cut by 4 bases and J by 9 bases, with 18 bases left in between. CDR3 length: 14 amino acids. Germline V gene sequence: CDR1 SEHNR, CDR2 FQNEAQ (reference sequence). The CDR3: CASSYVGRTVSYTF. In nucleotides, the CDR3 is TGTGCCAGCAGCTACGTGGGACGGACTGTAAGCTACACCTTC.

This clonotype was detected only a few times. V usage is TRBV28 and J usage is TRBJ1-1; D perhaps matches TRBD1 (5 bases). Per the germline V gene, CDR1 is MDHEN and CDR2 is SYDVKM. CDR3 size: 16 residues. With 4 bases removed from V and 4 bases from J, the gap between germline ends came to 19 bases. CDR3 region: CASSSPMGSGGTEAFF. CDR3 bases: TGTGCCAGCAGTTCCCCGATGGGCTCGGGGGGCACTGAAGCTTTCTTT. The complete variable domain, with remaining parts taken from reference TRBV28 and TRBJ1-1, reads DVKVTQSSRYLVKRTGEKVFLECVQDMDHENMFWYRQDPGLGLRLIYFSYDVKMKEKGDIPEGYSVSREKKERFSLILESASTNQTSMYLCASSSPMGSGGTEAFFGQGTRLTVV.

This chain uses TRBV5-6 with TRBJ1-1; D gene ambiguous. Germline-derived CDR1 and CDR2 are SGHDT and YYEEEE. The CDR3 spans 14 residues. The V gene lost 4 bases and the J gene lost 1 base, with 11 bases spanning the gap. The CDR3 DNA reads TGTGCCAGCAGCCTAGGACCCAAGAACACTGAAGCTTTCTTT. Translation gives CASSLGPKNTEAFF.

The V and J genes are TRBV6-1 and TRBJ2-4; D is possibly TRBD2 (5 bases). The J call may be in error: the DNA end matches TRBJ2-7 better. The CDR3 sequence is 15 residues long. Germline CDR1 MNHNS, CDR2 SASEGT. CDR3 sequence (DNA): TGTGCCAGCACCGCCTTGCGGGTAAGAGAGGGCGAGCAGTACTTC. Protein sequence: CASTALRVREGEQYF.

This clonotype was picked up a small number of times. This chain joins TRBV7-9 and TRBJ1-1, with D unresolved. The V gene's germline CDR1 is SEHNR and CDR2 FQNEAQ (reference sequence). The CDR3 contains 13 residues. With 2 bases removed from V and 6 bases from J, the gap between germline ends came to 10 bases. The CDR3 nucleotides are TGTGCCAGCAGCTTAAGGGTGGACGCTGAAGCTTTCTTT. This translates into CASSLRVDAEAFF.

Details on this clonotype: Relative to the germline gene, one junction end is altered; a read error may explain this. V is TRBV25-1 and J is TRBJ2-1; TRBD1 matches at 9 bases. CDR3 length equals 16 residues. Germline values: CDR1 MGHDK, CDR2 SYGVNS. The CDR3 sequence: CASSEVRDRDYNEQFF. CDR3 coding DNA: TGTGCCAGTAGTGAGGTCCGGGACAGGGATTACAATGAGCAGTTCTTC.

In the case of this clonotype: The junction differs from germline at one of its ends, possibly a read error. The chain carries TRBV7-9 and TRBJ2-7; D possibly corresponds to TRBD1 (6 bases). Per the germline V gene, CDR1 is SEHNR and CDR2 is FQNEAQ (reference sequence). The CDR3 has 13 residues. The CDR3 nucleotides are TGTGCCGGCAGCCAAGATGGACAGTACGAGCGGTACTTC. Translation gives CAGSQDGQYERYF.

This clonotype was detected a few times. CDR3 bases: TGCAGCGTTGTGGCAGGGGGTGAGCAGTTCTTC. The encoded protein is CSVVAGGEQFF. The genes are TRBV29-1 and TRBJ2-1; 7 bases match TRBD1. In germline, CDR1 is SQVTM, CDR2 ANQGSEA. CDR3 length: 11 amino acids. The V and J ends lost 4 bases and 9 bases, in that order; junction bases with no gene match: 3.

The V gene is TRBV12-3 or TRBV12-4, the J gene TRBJ1-1, with a possible D match to TRBD1 (5 bases). The CDR3 length is 17 residues. Between the trimmed V and J ends, which lost 3 bases and 2 bases, there was a span of 19 bases. CDR3 region: CASSLPGRWRGNTEAFF. The DNA of the CDR3 is TGTGCCAGCAGTTTGCCGGGTAGGTGGAGGGGAAACACTGAAGCTTTCTTT.

The gene calls are TRBV2 and TRBJ2-1; TRBD2 matches 7 bases. Unmatched junction bases numbered 5, after V lost 6 bases and J lost 0 bases. The CDR3 covers 15 residues. Looked up from germline, CDR1 is SNHLY and CDR2 is FYNNEI. The CDR3 DNA reads TGTGCCAGCAGATTAAGCGGGAACTCCTACAATGAGCAGTTCTTC. Its protein is CASRLSGNSYNEQFF.

To note about this clonotype: A read error may be the cause here, since a much bigger clone is one base away. The chain is built from TRBV24-1 and TRBJ2-1; 12 nucleotides match TRBD1. CDR1 is KGHDR and CDR2 is SFDVKD in the germline V gene. The CDR3 runs 15 residues. CDR3 in DNA: TGTGCCTCCAGTGATGAGGGACAGGGGGCGAATGAGCAGTTCTTC. This translates into CASSDEGQGANEQFF.